These T cell receptor beta chains were read from a single sample in a study of regulatory T cells in long-lasting Graves disease. One entry per CDR3 protein results from TCRdb running MiXCR on the multiplex PCR reads. The table has 300,000 to 400,000 distinct CDR3 sequences, 15% seen once. The sample consisted of peripheral blood mononuclear cells (PBMCs), taken at new diagnosis, from a patient treated with antithyroid drugs. Every receptor here comes from a female donor with Graves disease. Each CDR3 is given with its conserved first and last residue. The D gene is left open where the match is weak. The size field is filled for only some rows; it gives once, few, many or a size class.

V,J,D,size,CDR3,DNA
TRBV5-1,TRBJ1-2,-,many,CASSPRAGARDGYTF,TGCGCCAGCAGCCCCAGGGCAGGGGCGCGAGACGGCTACACCTTC
TRBV19,TRBJ2-2,TRBD1,-,CASLPEGQVNTGELFF,TGTGCCAGCCTGCCTGAGGGACAGGTTAACACCGGGGAGCTGTTTTTT
TRBV20-1,TRBJ2-3,TRBD2,many,CSASPLAGVSDTQYF,TGCAGTGCTAGTCCCCTAGCGGGGGTGTCAGATACGCAGTATTTT
TRBV12-3/TRBV12-4,TRBJ2-5,-,many,CASSLGAQETQYF,TGTGCCAGCAGTTTAGGAGCCCAAGAGACCCAGTACTTC
TRBV16,TRBJ1-3,-,many,CASSTFDRPGNTIYF,TGTGCCAGCAGCACTTTCGACAGACCAGGAAACACCATATATTTT
TRBV6-1,TRBJ1-1,-,many,CASHQTYRAENTEAFF,TGTGCCAGCCATCAGACTTACAGGGCCGAGAACACTGAAGCTTTCTTT
TRBV19,TRBJ2-2,TRBD2,many,CASSIAVAGVNGELFF,TGTGCCAGTAGTATAGCAGTAGCGGGGGTGAACGGGGAGCTGTTTTTT
TRBV12-5,TRBJ1-5,-,many,CASGWGANQPQHF,TGTGCTAGTGGTTGGGGAGCTAATCAGCCCCAGCATTTT
TRBV5-1,TRBJ2-3,TRBD2,many,CASSFSGATGTQYF,TGCGCCAGCAGCTTTAGCGGGGCTACAGGTACGCAGTATTTT
TRBV6-2/TRBV6-3,TRBJ2-3,TRBD2,few,CASQSGEGTDTQYF,TGTGCCAGCCAAAGCGGGGAGGGGACAGATACGCAGTATTTT
TRBV11-3,TRBJ1-4,-,few,CASRSGNEKLFF,TGTGCCAGCCGATCAGGAAACGAAAAACTGTTTTTT
TRBV7-2,TRBJ1-1,-,many,CASSLTGSNTEAFF,TGTGCCAGCAGCTTGACAGGTTCGAACACTGAAGCTTTCTTT
TRBV20-1,TRBJ2-7,-,many,CSARQAGGYEQYF,TGCAGTGCTAGACAGGCCGGTGGGTACGAGCAGTACTTC
TRBV7-9,TRBJ2-7,-,many,CASSETVTYEQYF,TGTGCCAGCAGCGAGACTGTTACCTACGAGCAGTACTTC
TRBV12-3/TRBV12-4,TRBJ1-1,-,many,CASSLADLSTEAFF,TGTGCCAGCAGTTTAGCGGACCTTAGCACTGAAGCTTTCTTT
TRBV27,TRBJ2-3,TRBD2,few,CASSGISGLAGGRSTDTQYF,TGTGCCAGCAGTGGAATATCGGGACTAGCGGGGGGGCGGAGCACAGATACGCAGTATTTT
TRBV4-1,TRBJ1-4,-,-,CASRIGLLATNEKLFF,TGCGCCAGCAGGATCGGACTGCTAGCAACTAATGAAAAACTGTTTTTT
TRBV2,TRBJ1-2,TRBD1,many,CASSYLQGANYGYTF,TGTGCCAGCAGCTATTTACAGGGGGCAAACTATGGCTACACCTTC
TRBV6-5,TRBJ1-3,TRBD1,many,CASSYPAGTGAGNTIYF,TGTGCCAGCAGTTATCCCGCCGGGACAGGGGCTGGAAACACCATATATTTT
TRBV9,TRBJ2-1,-,-,CASNVDGSSYNEQFF,TGTGCCAGCAACGTAGACGGGAGCTCCTACAATGAGCAGTTCTTC
TRBV7-9,TRBJ1-4,TRBD1,many,CASSPGQGLNEKLFF,TGTGCCAGCAGCCCGGGACAGGGACTAAATGAAAAACTGTTTTTT
TRBV2,TRBJ2-2,TRBD1,many,CASSDRVTGELFF,TGTGCCAGCAGCGACAGGGTAACCGGGGAGCTGTTTTTT
TRBV28,TRBJ1-4,TRBD1,many,CASSSDRGLKQKLFF,TGTGCCAGCAGTTCAGACAGGGGGCTAAAACAGAAACTGTTTTTT
TRBV25-1,TRBJ2-1,TRBD2,many,CASSDEREMYNEQFF,TGTGCCAGCAGTGACGAGCGGGAGATGTACAATGAGCAGTTCTTC
TRBV28,TRBJ1-1,-,many,CASSPIYYPGSSAEAFF,TGTGCCAGCAGTCCCATTTATTACCCGGGGAGTTCGGCTGAAGCTTTCTTT
TRBV12-3/TRBV12-4,TRBJ2-7,-,few,CASSLVVRPAGSEQYF,TGTGCCAGCAGTTTAGTGGTGCGGCCCGCTGGGAGCGAGCAGTACTTC
TRBV27,TRBJ2-7,-,-,CASSKNLRMEQYF,TGTGCCAGCAGTAAAAATCTCCGGATGGAGCAGTACTTC
TRBV12-3/TRBV12-4,TRBJ2-2,-,many,CASSFRQGLPGELFF,TGTGCCAGCAGTTTTAGGCAGGGTCTCCCCGGGGAGCTGTTTTTT
TRBV29-1,TRBJ1-2,-,-,CSVEPGHGYGYTF,TGCAGCGTTGAACCCGGCCACGGCTATGGCTACACCTTC
TRBV5-4,TRBJ1-1,-,many,CASSLSWNTEAFF,TGTGCCAGCAGCTTGTCGTGGAACACTGAAGCTTTCTTT
TRBV5-1,TRBJ2-1,-,many,CASSPTSYSYNEQFF,TGCGCCAGCAGCCCTACTAGCTACTCCTACAATGAGCAGTTCTTC
TRBV2,TRBJ2-1,TRBD2,-,CASSRSGGNYNEQFF,TGTGCCAGCAGCCGATCGGGGGGAAACTACAATGAGCAGTTCTTC
TRBV12-3/TRBV12-4,TRBJ2-3,-,many,CASSFPWGGSPDTQYF,TGTGCCAGCAGTTTCCCCTGGGGTGGTAGTCCAGATACGCAGTATTTT
TRBV20-1,TRBJ2-7,-,-,CSANLDTNYEQYF,TGCAGTGCTAACCTGGACACTAACTACGAGCAGTACTTC
TRBV2,TRBJ2-1,TRBD2,many,CASRGLAGGSYNEQFF,TGTGCCAGCCGCGGACTAGCGGGGGGCTCATACAATGAGCAGTTCTTC
TRBV28,TRBJ2-1,-,many,CASSPRASLRINEQFF,TGTGCCAGCAGTCCCCGGGCTAGCTTAAGGATTAATGAGCAGTTCTTC
TRBV7-9,TRBJ2-1,-,many,CASSFRGSEQFF,TGTGCCAGCAGCTTTCGGGGGAGTGAGCAGTTCTTC
TRBV6-5,TRBJ1-5,TRBD1,few,CASSYAGGGNQPQHF,TGTGCCAGCAGTTACGCAGGGGGCGGAAATCAGCCCCAGCATTTT
TRBV7-9,TRBJ1-2,-,-,CASSRGQSGYTF,TGTGCCAGCAGCCGGGGGCAAAGTGGCTACACCTTC
TRBV5-4,TRBJ1-3,-,-,CASSGGGLSGNTIYF,TGTGCCAGCAGCGGGGGGGGACTCTCTGGAAACACCATATATTTT
TRBV9,TRBJ2-5,TRBD1,few,CASSLKDRPLRETQYF,TGTGCCAGCAGCCTCAAGGACAGGCCCTTAAGAGAGACCCAGTACTTC
TRBV6-1,TRBJ1-2,-,-,CASSAGGGRGYTF,TGTGCCAGCAGTGCCGGGGGGGGCAGAGGCTACACCTTC
TRBV12-3/TRBV12-4,TRBJ1-1,-,many,CASSSWGGETEAFF,TGTGCCAGCAGCTCCTGGGGGGGCGAGACTGAAGCTTTCTTT
TRBV27,TRBJ1-1,-,many,CASSLSILVTEAFF,TGTGCCAGCAGTTTAAGTATTCTGGTCACTGAAGCTTTCTTT
TRBV7-9,TRBJ2-1,TRBD2,-,CASNPGGNEQFF,TGTGCCAGCAACCCGGGGGGCAATGAGCAGTTCTTC
TRBV20-1,TRBJ2-1,TRBD2,few,CSAPKPGLAGGYEQFF,TGCAGTGCTCCCAAACCGGGACTAGCGGGAGGTTATGAGCAGTTCTTC
TRBV5-4,TRBJ1-1,TRBD1,few,CASSPQGALGNTEAFF,TGTGCCAGCAGCCCCCAGGGGGCGTTAGGGAACACTGAAGCTTTCTTT
TRBV3-1,TRBJ2-2,-,few,CASSQMQSGSGDTGELFF,TGTGCCAGCAGCCAAATGCAGTCGGGGTCCGGCGACACCGGGGAGCTGTTTTTT
TRBV28,TRBJ2-7,-,many,CASSLGMGTALYEQYF,TGTGCCAGCAGTTTAGGAATGGGGACGGCTCTGTACGAGCAGTACTTC
TRBV7-9,TRBJ1-2,TRBD1,many,CASSSTGDGYTF,TGTGCCAGCAGCTCAACAGGGGATGGCTACACCTTC
TRBV25-1,TRBJ1-5,-,many,CASSDPFRGSNQPQHF,TGTGCCAGCAGTGACCCCTTCAGGGGCAGCAATCAGCCCCAGCATTTT
TRBV6-2/TRBV6-3,TRBJ2-6,-,many,CASTAGLGANVLTF,TGTGCCAGCACCGCGGGGCTTGGGGCCAACGTCCTGACTTTC
TRBV6-2/TRBV6-3,TRBJ2-1,-,-,CASREGPEQFF,TGTGCCAGCAGAGAGGGACCAGAGCAGTTCTTC